Listed below are T cell receptor beta chains from one sample, sequenced in a study of blood T cell repertoires in COVID-19. Clones were sequenced by immunoSEQ multiplex PCR, and TCRdb holds only the in-frame ones, with some missing. The sample carries roughly 200,000 clones, 85% recorded once. Sequenced sample: PBMCs or T cells enriched from blood (not recorded which). The origin of the receptors is a man aged 35 to 55 who had recovered from COVID-19. CDR3s include the opening cysteine and the closing phenylalanine or tryptophan. A D gene is named only where the DNA matches it firmly. Not every row has a clone size; where given, it reads once, few, many or a size class.

j_gene | d_gene | v_gene | abundance | CDR3aa | CDR3nt
TRBJ2-3 | TRBD2 | TRBV11-2 | - | CASSPETRLATDTQYF | TGTGCCAGCAGCCCTGAAACCCGACTAGCGACAGATACGCAGTATTTT
TRBJ1-6 | TRBD1 | TRBV10-3 | - | CAISVDRVHPSNSPLHF | TGTGCCATCAGTGTTGACAGGGTTCACCCATCAAATTCACCCCTCCACTTT
TRBJ1-2 | TRBD1 | TRBV24-1 | few | CATSDTGVYGYTF | TGTGCCACCAGTGATACAGGGGTCTATGGCTACACCTTC
TRBJ2-5 | TRBD2 | TRBV2 | - | CASSEESGGKTQYF | TGTGCCAGCAGTGAAGAATCCGGGGGGAAGACCCAGTACTTC
TRBJ2-1 | TRBD1 | TRBV24-1 | few | CATAMTGEDEQFF | TGTGCCACCGCAATGACAGGGGAGGATGAGCAGTTCTTC
TRBJ2-5 | TRBD2 | TRBV6-5 | - | CASSYSRTSGGKTQYF | TGTGCCAGCAGTTACTCGAGAACGTCGGGGGGGAAGACCCAGTACTTC
TRBJ2-1 | TRBD1 | TRBV25-1 | - | CASSWGQGSNEQFF | TGTGCCAGCAGTTGGGGACAGGGATCGAATGAGCAGTTCTTC
TRBJ2-7 | TRBD1 | TRBV9 | - | CASSAPPGTGYDEQYF | TGTGCCAGCAGCGCACCCCCCGGGACAGGGTACGACGAGCAGTACTTC
TRBJ1-4 | TRBD1 | TRBV19 | - | CASSPRQGDEKLFF | TGTGCCAGTAGTCCGCGACAGGGGGATGAAAAACTGTTTTTT
TRBJ1-2 | - | TRBV28 | - | CASRQGTLGYTF | TGTGCCAGCAGACAGGGAACGTTGGGCTACACCTTC
TRBJ2-2 | - | TRBV6-1 | once | CASSDRHYTGELFF | TGTGCCAGCAGTGACCGACACTACACCGGGGAGCTGTTTTTT
TRBJ1-2 | - | TRBV28 | - | CASSPRNYGYTF | TGTGCCAGCAGTCCGCGAAACTATGGCTACACCTTC
TRBJ2-3 | TRBD2 | TRBV5-4 | - | CASSLGSGRGAPATQYF | TGTGCCAGCAGCTTGGGGTCTGGGCGGGGGGCCCCCGCCACGCAGTATTTT
TRBJ1-2 | - | TRBV3-1/TRBV3-2 | - | CASSKTGGYTF | TGTGCCAGCAGCAAAACAGGGGGCTACACCTTC
TRBJ1-2 | - | TRBV5-1 | once | CASSLNQGSYGYTF | TGCGCCAGCAGCTTAAATCAGGGCTCCTATGGCTACACCTTC
TRBJ1-5 | - | TRBV6-5 | few | CASSYSAGPQPQHF | TGTGCCAGCAGTTACTCCGCGGGGCCTCAGCCCCAGCATTTT
TRBJ1-5 | TRBD1 | TRBV18 | few | CASSPDEGAQPQHF | TGTGCCAGCTCTCCTGATGAGGGGGCTCAGCCCCAGCATTTT
TRBJ1-2 | TRBD1 | TRBV30 | - | CAWRARTGPPYTF | TGTGCCTGGAGAGCAAGGACAGGGCCTCCTTACACCTTC
TRBJ1-5 | - | TRBV21-1 | - | CASSKALCGTGGGSNQPQHF | TGTGCCAGCAGCAAAGCGCTTTGCGGGACAGGGGGAGGAAGCAATCAGCCCCAGCATTTT
TRBJ1-5 | - | TRBV2 | once | CASSDWQDSQPQHF | TGTGCCAGCAGTGACTGGCAGGACAGTCAGCCCCAGCATTTT
TRBJ1-5 | - | TRBV7-2 | - | CASSSRAGSNQPQHF | TGTGCCAGCAGCTCCAGGGCAGGAAGCAATCAGCCCCAGCATTTT
TRBJ1-1 | TRBD1 | TRBV4-1 | - | CASSPDRQGAQNTEAFF | TGCGCCAGCAGCCCCGACAGACAGGGGGCCCAGAACACTGAAGCTTTCTTT
TRBJ2-1 | TRBD2 | TRBV11-2 | - | CASSTSGLAGVSGEQFF | TGTGCCAGCAGCACCAGCGGGCTAGCGGGAGTTTCTGGTGAGCAGTTCTTC
TRBJ1-6 | TRBD1 | TRBV4-1 | - | CASSQEAGGNSPLHF | TGCGCCAGCAGCCAAGAAGCAGGGGGGAATTCACCCCTCCACTTT
TRBJ1-2 | - | TRBV12-5 | - | CASGLGHLPPHPTF | TGTGCTAGTGGTTTGGGGCATCTCCCCCCGCATCCCACCTTC
TRBJ1-1 | TRBD1 | TRBV4-1 | - | CASSPGQGRYTEAFF | TGCGCCAGCAGCCCCGGACAGGGGCGGTACACTGAAGCTTTCTTT
TRBJ2-1 | TRBD2 | TRBV7-9 | - | CASSTYRLAGGQNEQFF | TGTGCCAGCAGCACCTACCGACTAGCGGGGGGGCAGAATGAGCAGTTCTTC
TRBJ1-6 | TRBD1 | TRBV30 | - | CAWSDRGDSPLHF | TGTGCCTGGAGTGACAGGGGAGATTCACCCCTCCACTTT
TRBJ1-4 | TRBD1 | TRBV6-1 | - | CASSEAGRGRLFF | TGTGCCAGCAGTGAAGCGGGCAGGGGGCGACTGTTTTTT
TRBJ2-1 | TRBD2 | TRBV7-3 | - | CASSFTSGGYNEQFF | TGTGCCAGCAGCTTTACTAGCGGGGGGTACAATGAGCAGTTCTTC
TRBJ1-3 | - | TRBV7-8 | - | CASSLGAALFSGNTIYF | TGTGCCAGCAGCTTAGGTGCAGCGCTTTTCTCTGGAAACACCATATATTTT
TRBJ2-3 | TRBD2 | TRBV2 | - | CASTETGLPSSNF | TGTGCCAGCACCGAGACGGGACTACCCTCGTCGAATTTT
TRBJ2-1 | TRBD2 | TRBV7-2 | - | CASSFGLAGGYLNEQFF | TGTGCCAGCAGCTTTGGTCTAGCGGGGGGTTACCTCAATGAGCAGTTCTTC
TRBJ2-1 | TRBD1 | TRBV10-2 | - | CASSFQQGRQFF | TGCGCCAGCAGCTTTCAACAGGGGAGGCAGTTCTTC
TRBJ1-1 | TRBD1 | TRBV7-9 | - | CASSSLLFRGLNEAFF | TGTGCCAGCAGCTCCCTTCTCTTCAGGGGGCTAAATGAAGCTTTCTTT
TRBJ1-1 | - | TRBV9 | - | CASSVGSASTEAFF | TGTGCCAGCAGCGTAGGGTCAGCGTCCACTGAAGCTTTCTTT
TRBJ1-2 | - | TRBV2 | few | CAPLGKRRGLSYGYTF | TGTGCCCCCCTTGGAAAGAGACGAGGATTGAGCTATGGCTACACCTTC
TRBJ1-5 | - | TRBV30 | - | CAWSVRGALGQPQHF | TGTGCCTGGAGTGTACGGGGAGCGTTGGGTCAGCCCCAGCATTTT
TRBJ1-1 | - | TRBV29-1 | - | CSVHPTTANTEAFF | TGCAGCGTTCACCCCACCACAGCGAACACTGAAGCTTTCTTT
TRBJ1-1 | - | TRBV7-6 | once | CASSLRTGDPEAFF | TGTGCCAGCAGCCTTAGGACGGGGGACCCTGAAGCTTTCTTT
TRBJ1-2 | TRBD1 | TRBV27 | - | CASSSLLQGNGYTF | TGTGCCAGCAGTTCCCTCTTACAGGGGAATGGCTACACCTTC
TRBJ1-1 | TRBD1 | TRBV4-1 | - | CASSPAGQATEAFF | TGCGCCAGCAGCCCCGCTGGACAGGCCACTGAAGCTTTCTTT
TRBJ2-1 | - | TRBV11-2 | - | CASSLVLGDEQFF | TGTGCCAGCAGCTTAGTTCTAGGAGATGAGCAGTTCTTC
TRBJ1-6 | TRBD1 | TRBV4-2 | - | CASSQNRQGNSPLHF | TGTGCCAGCAGCCAAAACCGACAGGGCAATTCACCCCTCCACTTT
TRBJ1-3 | - | TRBV7-7 | - | CASSSDGLSGNTIYF | TGTGCTAGCAGCTCCGACGGACTCTCTGGAAACACCATATATTTT
TRBJ2-4 | - | TRBV28 | - | CASSEHRENIQYF | TGTGCCAGCAGTGAGCACAGGGAAAACATTCAGTACTTC
TRBJ1-1 | - | TRBV9 | - | CASSAHRETEAFF | TGTGCCAGCAGCGCCCACAGGGAAACTGAAGCTTTCTTT
TRBJ2-2 | TRBD1 | TRBV2 | - | CASSPDRGQGGELFF | TGTGCCAGCAGTCCAGACAGGGGGCAGGGCGGGGAGCTGTTTTTT
TRBJ1-1 | TRBD1 | TRBV5-1 | - | CASRGGTGPTEAFF | TGCGCCAGCAGGGGCGGGACAGGGCCCACTGAAGCTTTCTTT
TRBJ1-5 | - | TRBV9 | - | CASSPSESLNQPQHF | TGTGCCAGCAGCCCCAGCGAAAGTCTCAATCAGCCCCAGCATTTT
TRBJ1-4 | - | TRBV20-1 | - | CSARQAEKLFF | TGCAGTGCGAGACAGGCTGAAAAACTGTTTTTT
TRBJ2-2 | - | TRBV3-1/TRBV3-2 | - | CASSQVGSAGELFF | TGTGCCAGCAGCCAAGTCGGGTCAGCCGGGGAGCTGTTTTTT
TRBJ2-3 | TRBD2 | TRBV7-6 | - | CASSSSFTGTRGLYF | TGTGCCAGCAGCTCGTCTTTTACCGGGACTAGGGGTTTGTATTTT
TRBJ2-1 | TRBD1 | TRBV25-1 | - | CASSATGGSYNEQFF | TGTGCCAGCAGTGCAACAGGGGGCTCCTACAATGAGCAGTTCTTC
TRBJ2-7 | - | TRBV3-1/TRBV3-2 | - | CASSRRGTEQYF | TGTGCCAGCAGCCGCCGGGGGACCGAGCAGTACTTC
TRBJ2-7 | - | TRBV28 | - | CASEQAYEQYF | TGTGCCAGCGAACAGGCGTACGAGCAGTACTTC
TRBJ1-2 | - | TRBV9 | - | CASSPLTVNYGYTF | TGTGCCAGCAGTCCTTTGACAGTTAACTATGGCTACACCTTC
TRBJ1-5 | - | TRBV11-2 | once | CASSQGMFNQPQHF | TGTGCCAGCAGCCAGGGGATGTTCAATCAGCCCCAGCATTTT
TRBJ2-1 | TRBD2 | TRBV9 | - | CASSVALGAGGHNEQFF | TGTGCCAGCAGCGTAGCCCTCGGAGCGGGGGGCCACAATGAGCAGTTCTTC